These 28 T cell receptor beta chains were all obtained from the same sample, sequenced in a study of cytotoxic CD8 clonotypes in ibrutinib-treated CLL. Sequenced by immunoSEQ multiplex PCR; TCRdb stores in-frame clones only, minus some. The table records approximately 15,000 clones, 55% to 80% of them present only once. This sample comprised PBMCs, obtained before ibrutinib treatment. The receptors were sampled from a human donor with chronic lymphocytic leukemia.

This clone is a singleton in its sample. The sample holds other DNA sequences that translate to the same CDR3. The CDR3 nucleotides are TGTGCCAGCAGCCTCGGACAGACCTATGGCTACACCTTC. Protein product: CASSLGQTYGYTF. The gene calls are TRBV5-4 and TRBJ1-2; the D gene is possibly TRBD1 (6 bases). CDR1 is SGHNT, CDR2 YYREEE, per germline (reference sequence). This CDR3 region has 13 residues. The germline V and J ends were trimmed by 4 bases and 4 bases, with 11 bases remaining between them.

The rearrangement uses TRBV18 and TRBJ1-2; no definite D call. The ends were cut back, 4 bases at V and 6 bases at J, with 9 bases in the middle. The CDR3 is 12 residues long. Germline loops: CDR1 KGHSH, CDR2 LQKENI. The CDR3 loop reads CASSRGADGYTF. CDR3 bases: TGTGCCAGCTCACGAGGTGCGGATGGCTACACCTTC.

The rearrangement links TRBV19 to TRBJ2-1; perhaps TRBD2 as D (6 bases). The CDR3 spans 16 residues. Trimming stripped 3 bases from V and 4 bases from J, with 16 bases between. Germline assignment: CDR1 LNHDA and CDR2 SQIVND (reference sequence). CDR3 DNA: TGTGCCAGTAGTATGCGGTCGGGGGATCCGTACAATGAGCAGTTCTTC. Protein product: CASSMRSGDPYNEQFF.

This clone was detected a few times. CDR3 in DNA: TGTGCCAGCAGCTTATGGACAGGGAGTTACACCGGGGAGCTGTTTTTT. It translates to CASSLWTGSYTGELFF. The chain combines TRBV5-6 with TRBJ2-2; 8 positions agree with TRBD1. CDR1 and CDR2 (germline): SGHDT, YYEEEE. V dropped 2 bases and J dropped 3; count of bases not matched to a gene: 6. The CDR3 runs 16 residues.

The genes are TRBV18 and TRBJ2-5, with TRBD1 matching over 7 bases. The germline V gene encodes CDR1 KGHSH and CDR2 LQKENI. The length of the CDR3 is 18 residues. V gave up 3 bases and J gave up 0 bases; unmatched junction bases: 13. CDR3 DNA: TGTGCCAGCTCACCTAGACAGGGTGTGATTATGAACCAAGAGACCCAGTACTTC. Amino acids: CASSPRQGVIMNQETQYF.

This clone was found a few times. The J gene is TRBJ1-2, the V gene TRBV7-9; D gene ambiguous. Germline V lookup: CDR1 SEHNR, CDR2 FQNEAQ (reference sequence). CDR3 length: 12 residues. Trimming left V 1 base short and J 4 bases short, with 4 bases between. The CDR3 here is CASSLDTYGYTF. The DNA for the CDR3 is TGTGCCAGCAGCTTAGACACCTATGGCTACACCTTC.

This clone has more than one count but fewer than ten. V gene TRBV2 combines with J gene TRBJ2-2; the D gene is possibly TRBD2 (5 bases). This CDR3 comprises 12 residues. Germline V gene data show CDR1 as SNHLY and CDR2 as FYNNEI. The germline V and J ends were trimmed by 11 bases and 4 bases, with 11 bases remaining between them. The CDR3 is CAGERSTGELFF. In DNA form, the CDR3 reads TGTGCCGGGGAGAGAAGCACCGGGGAGCTGTTTTTT.

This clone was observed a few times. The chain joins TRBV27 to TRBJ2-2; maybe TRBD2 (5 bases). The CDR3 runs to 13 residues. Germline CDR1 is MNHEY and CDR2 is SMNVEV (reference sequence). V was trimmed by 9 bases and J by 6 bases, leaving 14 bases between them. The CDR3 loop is CASRRAGSGELFF. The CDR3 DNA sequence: TGTGCCAGTCGAAGGGCGGGCTCCGGGGAGCTGTTTTTT.

As DNA, the CDR3 is TGTGCCTGGACAGGGTTGGAGACCCAGTACTTC. Residues: CAWTGLETQYF. The rearrangement uses TRBV30 and TRBJ2-5; D might be TRBD1 (5 bases). The germline gives CDR1 GTSNPN, CDR2 SVGIG (reference sequence). The CDR3 sequence is 11 residues long. Trimming removed 4 bases at V and 5 bases at J, with 8 bases between.

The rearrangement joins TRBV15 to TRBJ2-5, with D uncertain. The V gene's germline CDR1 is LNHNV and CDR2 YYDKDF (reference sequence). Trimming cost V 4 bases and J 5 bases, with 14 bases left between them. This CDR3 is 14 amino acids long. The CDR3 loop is CATSKSITAETQYF. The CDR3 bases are TGTGCCACCAGCAAATCTATAACCGCCGAGACCCAGTACTTC.

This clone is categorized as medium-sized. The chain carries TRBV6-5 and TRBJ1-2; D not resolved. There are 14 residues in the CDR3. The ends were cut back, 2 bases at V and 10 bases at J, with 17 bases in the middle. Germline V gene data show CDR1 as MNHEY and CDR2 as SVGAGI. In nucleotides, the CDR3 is TGTGCCAGCAGTTACATCCCGGGCACGGGCCCCTACACCTTC. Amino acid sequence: CASSYIPGTGPYTF.

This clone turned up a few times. Written as DNA, the CDR3 is TGTGCCACCAACATCGTGGGGGGCCCCCCTACGCAGTATTTT. The encoded protein is CATNIVGGPPTQYF. The rearrangement uses TRBV7-8 and TRBJ2-3; D could derive from TRBD1 or TRBD2 (6 bases each). Germline V gives CDR1 SGHVS, CDR2 FQNEAQ. The length of the CDR3 is 14 residues. Trimming removed 10 bases at V and 8 bases at J, with 22 bases between.

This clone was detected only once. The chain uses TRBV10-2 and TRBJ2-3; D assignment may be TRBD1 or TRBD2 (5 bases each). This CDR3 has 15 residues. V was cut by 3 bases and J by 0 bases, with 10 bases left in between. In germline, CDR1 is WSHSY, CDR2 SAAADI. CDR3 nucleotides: TGCGCCAGCAGTGATTGGGGGACGAGCACAGATACGCAGTATTTT. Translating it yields CASSDWGTSTDTQYF.

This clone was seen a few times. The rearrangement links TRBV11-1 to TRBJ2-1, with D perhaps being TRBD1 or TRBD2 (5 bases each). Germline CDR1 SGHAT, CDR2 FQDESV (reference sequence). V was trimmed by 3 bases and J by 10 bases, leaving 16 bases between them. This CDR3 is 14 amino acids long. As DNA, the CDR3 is TGTGCCAGCAGCTTGAGTCTGGGGGACGGGGAGCAGTTCTTC. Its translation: CASSLSLGDGEQFF.

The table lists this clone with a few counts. In DNA, the CDR3 is TGCGCCAGCAGCAGTAGCGGGGGGGCAGTAGATACGCAGTATTTT. Translating gives CASSSSGGAVDTQYF. This chain uses TRBV5-1 with TRBJ2-3, with TRBD2 identical over 11 bases. Unmatched junction bases numbered 6, after V lost 4 bases and J lost 5 bases. The CDR3 extends over 15 amino acids. Germline loops: CDR1 SGHRS, CDR2 YFSETQ.

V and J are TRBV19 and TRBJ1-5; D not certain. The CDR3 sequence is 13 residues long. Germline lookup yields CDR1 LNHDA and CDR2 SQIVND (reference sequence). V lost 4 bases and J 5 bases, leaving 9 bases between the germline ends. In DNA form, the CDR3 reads TGTGCCAGTAGTACAGCTCCTTATCAGCCCCAGCATTTT. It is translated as CASSTAPYQPQHF.

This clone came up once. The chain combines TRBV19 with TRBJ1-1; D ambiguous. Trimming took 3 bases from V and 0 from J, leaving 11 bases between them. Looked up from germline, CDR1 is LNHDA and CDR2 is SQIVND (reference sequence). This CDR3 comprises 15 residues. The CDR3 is CASSIVGSMNTEAFF. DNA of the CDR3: TGTGCCAGTAGTATTGTAGGGTCAATGAACACTGAAGCTTTCTTT.

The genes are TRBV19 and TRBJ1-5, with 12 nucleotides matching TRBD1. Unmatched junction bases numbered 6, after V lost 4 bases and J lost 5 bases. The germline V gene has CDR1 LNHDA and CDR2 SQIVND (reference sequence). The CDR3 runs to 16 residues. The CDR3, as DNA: TGTGCCAGTAGTACACCGGGACAGGGGGCCTATCAGCCCCAGCATTTT. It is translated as CASSTPGQGAYQPQHF.

In DNA, the CDR3 is TGCAGCGTCTTAGGGACTAGCGGGAACATTCAGTACTTC. This translates into CSVLGTSGNIQYF. The chain is built from TRBV29-1 and TRBJ2-4; 12 bases line up with TRBD2. Germline CDR1 reads SQVTM; CDR2 reads ANQGSEA. The CDR3 spans 13 residues. The V segment lost 6 bases and the J segment 7 bases; nucleotides outside the gene matches: 4.

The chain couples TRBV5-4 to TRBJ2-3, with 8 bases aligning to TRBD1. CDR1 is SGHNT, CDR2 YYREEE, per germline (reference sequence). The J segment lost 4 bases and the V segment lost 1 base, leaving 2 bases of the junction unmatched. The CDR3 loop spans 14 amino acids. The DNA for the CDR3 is TGTGCCAGCAGCTTGCGACAGGGGTCAGATACGCAGTATTTT. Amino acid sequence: CASSLRQGSDTQYF.

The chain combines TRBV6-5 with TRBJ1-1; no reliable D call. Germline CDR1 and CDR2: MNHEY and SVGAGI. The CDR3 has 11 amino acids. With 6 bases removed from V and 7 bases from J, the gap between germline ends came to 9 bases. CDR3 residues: CASREAGEAFF. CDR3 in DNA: TGTGCCAGCAGGGAAGCTGGTGAAGCTTTCTTT.

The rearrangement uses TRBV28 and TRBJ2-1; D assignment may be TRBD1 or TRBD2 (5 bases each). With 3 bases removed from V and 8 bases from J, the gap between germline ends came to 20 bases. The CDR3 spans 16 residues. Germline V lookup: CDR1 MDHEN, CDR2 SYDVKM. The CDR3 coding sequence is TGTGCCAGCAGTTTGAGAGGGTTGGGGCTTGTCCATGAGCAGTTCTTC. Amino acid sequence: CASSLRGLGLVHEQFF.

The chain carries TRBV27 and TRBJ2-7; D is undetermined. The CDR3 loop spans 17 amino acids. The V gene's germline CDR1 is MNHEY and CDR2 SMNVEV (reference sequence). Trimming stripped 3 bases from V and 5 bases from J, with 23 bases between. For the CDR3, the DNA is TGTGCCAGCAGTTTTTGGCAAACCCTCTACAAAAGCGACGAGCAGTACGTC. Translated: CASSFWQTLYKSDEQYV.

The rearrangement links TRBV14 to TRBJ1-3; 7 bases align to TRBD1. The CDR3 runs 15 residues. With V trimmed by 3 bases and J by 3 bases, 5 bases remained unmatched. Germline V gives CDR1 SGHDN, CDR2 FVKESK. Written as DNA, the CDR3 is TGTGCCAGCAGCCACCCCGGGACAGTTGGAAACACCATATATTTT. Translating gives CASSHPGTVGNTIYF.

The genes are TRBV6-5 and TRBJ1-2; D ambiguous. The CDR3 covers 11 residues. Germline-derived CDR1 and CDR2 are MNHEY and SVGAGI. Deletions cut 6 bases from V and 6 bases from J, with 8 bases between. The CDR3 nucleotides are TGTGCCAGCAGACGACGGGATGGCTACACCTTC. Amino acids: CASRRRDGYTF.

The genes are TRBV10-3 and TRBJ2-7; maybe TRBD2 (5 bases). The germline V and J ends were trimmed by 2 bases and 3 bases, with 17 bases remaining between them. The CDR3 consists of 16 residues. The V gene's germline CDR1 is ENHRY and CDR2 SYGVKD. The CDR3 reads CAISEIAPTTYYEQYF. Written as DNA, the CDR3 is TGTGCCATCAGTGAGATAGCGCCGACGACCTACTACGAGCAGTACTTC.

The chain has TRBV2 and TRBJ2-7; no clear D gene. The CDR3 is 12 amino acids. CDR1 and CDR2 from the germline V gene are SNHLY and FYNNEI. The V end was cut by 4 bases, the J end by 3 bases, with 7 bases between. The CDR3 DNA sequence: TGTGCCAGCAGTGGTCCTAACTACGAGCAGTACGTC. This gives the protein CASSGPNYEQYV.

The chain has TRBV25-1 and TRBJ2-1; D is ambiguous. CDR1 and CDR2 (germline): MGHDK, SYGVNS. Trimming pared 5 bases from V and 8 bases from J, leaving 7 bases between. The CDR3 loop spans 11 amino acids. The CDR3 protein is CASSSRYEQFF. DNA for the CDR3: TGTGCCAGCAGTAGTCGCTATGAGCAGTTCTTC.